This T cell receptor beta chain was identified during a study of T cell responses to AZD1222 COVID-19 vaccine. General study points: The donor cohort was predominantly white British with a female majority, and clonal diversity may have been underestimated. It was only five to seven AZD1222 recipients who were seropositive at baseline. At 160-218 and 743-854, vaccine-associated CD4 TCRs were dominant, and they spanned spike.

Sequencing was performed with immunoSEQ multiplex PCR; in TCRdb, only in-frame clones are kept and a portion is missing. Of 75,000 to 80,000 clones in the sample, 75% to 90% were seen once. As concerns this clone: Its antigen is currently unknown.

The germline V gene has CDR1 LGHDT and CDR2 YNNKEL (reference sequence). Trimming left V 4 bases short and J 5 bases short, with 12 bases between. CDR3 length: 14 residues. The receptor was derived from an adult who received the AZD1222 COVID-19 vaccine. The starting material was peripheral blood, obtained 28 days after the second AZD1222 dose. This chain joins TRBV3-1 (or the pseudogene TRBV3-2) and TRBJ1-5; D is perhaps TRBD1 (6 bases). CDR3 in DNA: TGTGCCAGCAGCCGTACCGCAGGGGATCAGCCCCAGCATTTT. Protein: CASSRTAGDQPQHF.